The 14 T cell receptor beta chains below all came from one sample that was sequenced in a study of T-cell reconstitution after alpha-beta-depleted transplantation in children. Unique molecular identifiers were incorporated during preparation of the TCRbeta library. TCRdb ran MiXCR on the PCR reads and lists one entry per CDR3 protein. This table holds roughly 250,000 distinct CDR3 sequences, roughly 8.2% found once. This specimen was PBMCs, mostly from graft donor cells, taken 180 days after TCRalphabeta/CD19-depleted stem cell transplant. These receptors were collected from a male patient between 10 and 17 years old who had a stem cell transplant for acute lymphoblastic leukemia, so the T cells may come from the graft donor.

This clonotype was seen at least ten times. The V gene is TRBV5-6, the J gene TRBJ2-7; tentatively, D is TRBD2 (5 bases). The CDR3 consists of 13 residues. Germline V CDR1 and CDR2: SGHDT, YYEEEE. V dropped 1 base and J dropped 6 bases, with 11 bases sitting between them. The CDR3 coding sequence is TGTGCCAGCAGCTTGCAGGAGGCGGTCGAGCAGTACTTC. This encodes CASSLQEAVEQYF.

This clonotype was seen many times. The V and J genes are TRBV10-3 and TRBJ2-2, with D perhaps TRBD1 (5 bases). The CDR3 totals 16 residues. Germline assignment: CDR1 ENHRY and CDR2 SYGVKD. V was shortened by 4 bases and J by 1 base, with 13 bases between the two germline ends. The CDR3 protein is CAISASDRLNTGELFF. CDR3 in DNA: TGTGCCATCAGTGCTTCTGACAGACTGAACACCGGGGAGCTGTTTTTT.

This clonotype was observed many times. DNA for the CDR3: TGTGCCAGCAGCTTGACAGGTTATGAGCCCCAGCATTTT. Translated, it gives CASSLTGYEPQHF. The J gene is TRBJ1-5, the V gene TRBV7-9; D perhaps matches TRBD1 (6 bases). CDR1 is SEHNR, CDR2 FQNEAQ, per germline (reference sequence). The V end was cut by 3 bases, the J end by 8 bases, with 11 bases between. The CDR3 is 13 amino acids. Drawing the rest from reference TRBV7-9 and TRBJ1-5, the complete variable domain is DTGVSQNPRHKITKRGQNVTFRCDPISEHNRLYWYRQTLGQGPEFLTYFQNEAQLEKSRLLSDRFSAERPKGSFSTLEIQRTEQGDSAMYLCASSLTGYEPQHFGDGTRLSIL.

Many counts were recorded for this clonotype. The V call is TRBV4-1, the J call TRBJ1-2, with TRBD1 identical over 7 bases. Germline lookup yields CDR1 MGHRA and CDR2 YSYEKL. This CDR3 has 16 amino acids. The trim removed 1 base at V and 6 bases at J, leaving 11 bases unmatched. CDR3 amino acids: CASSQGPRGRRNGYTF. Here the CDR3 DNA reads TGCGCCAGCAGCCAAGGGCCGAGGGGGCGTAGGAATGGCTACACCTTC.

The chain employs TRBV20-1 and TRBJ2-3, with TRBD1 as a possible D gene (5 bases). Between the trimmed V and J ends, which lost 3 bases and 0 bases, there was a span of 13 bases. CDR1 DFQATT and CDR2 SNEGSKA come from the germline V gene (reference sequence). The CDR3 is 15 residues long. The CDR3 DNA reads as TGCAGTGCTAGGGGTTCCAGGGCCAGCACAGATACGCAGTATTTT. Translated: CSARGSRASTDTQYF.

This clonotype came up many times. The chain links TRBV12-3 or TRBV12-4 to TRBJ1-4; 7 bases are shared with TRBD1. V lost 5 bases, J lost 13 bases, and 10 bases stayed unmatched. This CDR3 region has 13 residues. The DNA of the CDR3 is TGTGCCAGCAGTCATGACGAAGGGGGCTCACTGTTTTTT. This gives the protein CASSHDEGGSLFF.

This clonotype came up many times. This sequence joins TRBV10-3 and TRBJ1-5; perhaps TRBD1 as D (5 bases). Trimming left V 0 bases short and J 0 bases short, with 6 bases between. The germline V gene encodes CDR1 ENHRY and CDR2 SYGVKD. This CDR3 comprises 15 residues. For the CDR3, the DNA is TGTGCCATCAGTGAGTCGACAGATAGCAATCAGCCCCAGCATTTT. Translation gives CAISESTDSNQPQHF.

This clonotype was detected many times. The chain has TRBV20-1 and TRBJ1-2; no firm D call. V lost 5 bases, J lost 6 bases, and 13 bases lay in between. The CDR3 is made up of 12 amino acids. Germline V gives CDR1 DFQATT, CDR2 SNEGSKA (reference sequence). CDR3 sequence (DNA): TGCAGTGCTTCCCAGTTTAGTGATGGCTACACCTTC. This translates into CSASQFSDGYTF.

This clonotype was recorded many times. The V gene is TRBV7-2, the J gene TRBJ2-7; TRBD2 agrees at 7 bases. The V gene's germline CDR1 is SGHTA and CDR2 FQGNSA. This CDR3 region has 14 residues. Trimming removed 1 base from V and 4 bases from J; junction bases left unmatched: 4. The DNA of the CDR3 is TGTGCCAGCAGCTTAGGCGGGAGCGGATACGAGCAGTACTTC. It translates to CASSLGGSGYEQYF.

This clonotype has just a few counts. The chain links TRBV6-5 to TRBJ2-7; TRBD2 matches 8 bases. V gave up 2 bases and J gave up 6 bases; unmatched junction bases: 9. CDR1 MNHEY and CDR2 SVGAGI come from the germline V gene. The CDR3 totals 15 residues. In nucleotides, the CDR3 is TGTGCCAGCAGTTACCTTAGCGGGATGGCTGGCGAGCAGTACTTC. Protein product: CASSYLSGMAGEQYF.

This clonotype was counted many times. This chain uses TRBV10-3 with TRBJ1-5; 8 bases fit TRBD1. CDR3 length: 14 amino acids. V dropped 9 bases and J dropped 3; count of bases not matched to a gene: 7. Germline values: CDR1 ENHRY, CDR2 SYGVKD. The CDR3 reads CAINSDRDNQPQHF. As DNA, the CDR3 is TGTGCCATAAACTCGGACAGGGACAATCAGCCCCAGCATTTT.

In this sample, this clonotype turned up many times. The chain couples TRBV28 to TRBJ2-4; weak D call: TRBD1 (6 bases). The CDR3 contains 13 residues. Germline CDR1 reads MDHEN; CDR2 reads SYDVKM. Trimming pared 5 bases from V and 6 bases from J, leaving 11 bases between. CDR3 DNA sequence: TGTGCCAGCAGTCCAACCAGGGGAAACATTCAGTACTTC. Amino acids: CASSPTRGNIQYF.

In its sample, this clonotype was seen many times. The V and J genes are TRBV29-1 and TRBJ2-3; 8 bases line up with TRBD1. Germline V gives CDR1 SQVTM, CDR2 ANQGSEA. The CDR3 is 13 amino acids. J was trimmed by 5 bases and V by 4 bases; bases with no gene match: 5. Written as DNA, the CDR3 is TGCAGCGTTGCCAGGGGGCCGGGAGATACGCAGTATTTT. Translation: CSVARGPGDTQYF.

This clonotype was recorded at least ten times. In DNA, the CDR3 is TGTGCCAGCGGACTAGAGACTAGCGGGTTCTACGAGCAGTACTTC. Encoded protein: CASGLETSGFYEQYF. The genes are TRBV28 and TRBJ2-7; 10 bases line up with TRBD2. In germline, CDR1 is MDHEN, CDR2 SYDVKM. The CDR3 contains 15 residues. V dropped 8 bases and J dropped 3; count of bases not matched to a gene: 10.